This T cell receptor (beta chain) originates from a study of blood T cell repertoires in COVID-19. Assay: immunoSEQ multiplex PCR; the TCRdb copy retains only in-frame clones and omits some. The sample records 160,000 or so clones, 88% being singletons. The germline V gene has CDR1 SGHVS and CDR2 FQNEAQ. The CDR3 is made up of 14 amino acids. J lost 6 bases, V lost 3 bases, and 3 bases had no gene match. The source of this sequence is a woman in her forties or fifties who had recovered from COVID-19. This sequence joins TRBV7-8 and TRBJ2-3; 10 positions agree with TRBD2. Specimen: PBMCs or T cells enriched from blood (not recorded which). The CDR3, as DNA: TGTGCCAGCAGCTTCGGGACTAGCGTTGATACGCAGTATTTT. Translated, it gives CASSFGTSVDTQYF. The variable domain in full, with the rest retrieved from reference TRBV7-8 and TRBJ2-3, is GAGVSQSPRYKVAKRGQDVALRCDPISGHVSLFWYQQALGQGPEFLTYFQNEAQLDKSGLPSDRFFAERPEGSVSTLKIQRTQQEDSAVYLCASSFGTSVDTQYFGPGTRLTVL.